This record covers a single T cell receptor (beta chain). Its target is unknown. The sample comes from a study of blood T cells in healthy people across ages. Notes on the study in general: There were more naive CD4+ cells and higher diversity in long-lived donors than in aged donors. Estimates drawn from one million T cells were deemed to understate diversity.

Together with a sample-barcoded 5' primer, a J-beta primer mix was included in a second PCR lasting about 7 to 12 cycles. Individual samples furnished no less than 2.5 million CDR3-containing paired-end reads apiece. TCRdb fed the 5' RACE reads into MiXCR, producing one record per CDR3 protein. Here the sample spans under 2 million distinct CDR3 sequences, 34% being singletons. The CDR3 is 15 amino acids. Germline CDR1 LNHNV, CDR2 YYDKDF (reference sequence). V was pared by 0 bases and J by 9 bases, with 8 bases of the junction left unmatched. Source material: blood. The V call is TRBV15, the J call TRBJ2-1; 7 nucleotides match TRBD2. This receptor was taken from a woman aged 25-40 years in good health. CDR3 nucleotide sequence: TGTGCCACCAGCAGAGAACTCGCGCCGGGGGGTGAGCAGTTCTTC. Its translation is CATSRELAPGGEQFF.